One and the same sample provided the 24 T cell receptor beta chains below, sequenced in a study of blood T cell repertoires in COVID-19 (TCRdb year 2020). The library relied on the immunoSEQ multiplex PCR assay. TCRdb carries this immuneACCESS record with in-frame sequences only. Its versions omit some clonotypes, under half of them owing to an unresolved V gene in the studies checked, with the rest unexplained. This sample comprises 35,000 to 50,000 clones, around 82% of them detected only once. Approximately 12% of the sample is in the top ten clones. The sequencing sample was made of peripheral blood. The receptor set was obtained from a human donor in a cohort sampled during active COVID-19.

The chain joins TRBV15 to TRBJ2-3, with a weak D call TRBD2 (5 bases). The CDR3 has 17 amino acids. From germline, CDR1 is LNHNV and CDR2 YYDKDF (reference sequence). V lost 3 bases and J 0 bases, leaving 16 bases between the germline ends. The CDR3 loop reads CATSSPGGSTSTDTQYF. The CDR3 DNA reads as TGTGCCACCAGCAGCCCTGGAGGATCTACTAGCACAGATACGCAGTATTTT.

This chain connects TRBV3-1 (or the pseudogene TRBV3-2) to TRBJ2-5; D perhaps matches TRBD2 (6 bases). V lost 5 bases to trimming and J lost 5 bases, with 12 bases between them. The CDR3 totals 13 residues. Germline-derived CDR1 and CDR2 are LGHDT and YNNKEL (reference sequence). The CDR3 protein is CASSTSGGETQYF. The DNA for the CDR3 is TGTGCCAGCAGCACTAGTGGGGGGGAGACCCAGTACTTC.

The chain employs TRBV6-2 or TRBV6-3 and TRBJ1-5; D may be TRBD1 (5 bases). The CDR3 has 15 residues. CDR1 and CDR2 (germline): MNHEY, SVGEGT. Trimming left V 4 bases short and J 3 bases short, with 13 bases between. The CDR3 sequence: CASSFTGSPNQPQHF. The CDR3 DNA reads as TGTGCCAGCAGTTTCACAGGTTCACCCAATCAGCCCCAGCATTTT.

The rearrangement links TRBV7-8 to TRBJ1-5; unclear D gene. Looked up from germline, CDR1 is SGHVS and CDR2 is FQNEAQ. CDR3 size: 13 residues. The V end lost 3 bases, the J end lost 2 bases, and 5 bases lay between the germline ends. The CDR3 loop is CASSLRGNQPQHF. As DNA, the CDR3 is TGTGCCAGCAGCTTGCGAGGCAATCAGCCCCAGCATTTT.

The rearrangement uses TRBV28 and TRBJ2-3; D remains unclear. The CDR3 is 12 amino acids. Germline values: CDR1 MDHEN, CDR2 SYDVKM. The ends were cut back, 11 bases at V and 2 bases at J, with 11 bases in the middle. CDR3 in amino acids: CAVVGFTDTQYF. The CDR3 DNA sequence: TGTGCCGTGGTTGGCTTCACAGATACGCAGTATTTT.

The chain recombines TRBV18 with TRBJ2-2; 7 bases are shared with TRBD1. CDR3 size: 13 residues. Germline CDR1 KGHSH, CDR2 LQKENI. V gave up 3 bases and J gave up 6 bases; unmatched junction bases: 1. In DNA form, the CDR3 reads TGTGCCAGCTCACCGCAGGGGGCCGGGGAGCTGTTTTTT. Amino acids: CASSPQGAGELFF.

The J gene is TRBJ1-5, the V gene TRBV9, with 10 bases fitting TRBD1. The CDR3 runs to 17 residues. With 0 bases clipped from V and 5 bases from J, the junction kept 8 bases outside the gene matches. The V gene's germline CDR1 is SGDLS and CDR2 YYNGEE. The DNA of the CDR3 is TGTGCCAGCAGCGTAGGGGGAGGACAGGGGGAGTATCAGCCCCAGCATTTT. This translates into CASSVGGGQGEYQPQHF. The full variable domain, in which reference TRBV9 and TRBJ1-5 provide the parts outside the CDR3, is DSGVTQTPKHLITATGQRVTLRCSPRSGDLSVYWYQQSLDQGLQFLIQYYNGEERAKGNILERFSAQQFPDLHSELNLSSLELGDSALYFCASSVGGGQGEYQPQHFGDGTRLSIL.

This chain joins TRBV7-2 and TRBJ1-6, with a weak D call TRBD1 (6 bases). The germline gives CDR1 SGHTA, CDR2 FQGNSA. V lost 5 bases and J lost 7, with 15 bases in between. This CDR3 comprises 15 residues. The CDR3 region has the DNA TGTGCCAGCAGCGCTCGGGACAAGGGAAATTCACCCCTCCACTTT. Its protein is CASSARDKGNSPLHF.

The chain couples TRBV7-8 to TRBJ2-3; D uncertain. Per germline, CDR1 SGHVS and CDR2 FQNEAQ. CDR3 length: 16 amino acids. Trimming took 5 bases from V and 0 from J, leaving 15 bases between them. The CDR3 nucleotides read TGTGCCAGCAGCCCGCAGTTGGCTGCTAGCACAGATACGCAGTATTTT. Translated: CASSPQLAASTDTQYF.

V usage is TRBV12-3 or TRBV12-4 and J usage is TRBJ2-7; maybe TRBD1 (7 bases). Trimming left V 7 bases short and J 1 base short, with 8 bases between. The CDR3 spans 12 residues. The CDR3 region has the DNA TGTGCCAGCACAGGGGGGTCCTACGAGCAGTACTTC. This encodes CASTGGSYEQYF.

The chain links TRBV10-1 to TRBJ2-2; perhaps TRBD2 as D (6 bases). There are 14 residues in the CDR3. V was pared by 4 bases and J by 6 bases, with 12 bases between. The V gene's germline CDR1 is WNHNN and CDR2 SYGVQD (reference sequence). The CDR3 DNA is TGCGCCAGCAGTGTTCTGCGGGGACCCGGGGAGCTGTTTTTT. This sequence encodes CASSVLRGPGELFF.

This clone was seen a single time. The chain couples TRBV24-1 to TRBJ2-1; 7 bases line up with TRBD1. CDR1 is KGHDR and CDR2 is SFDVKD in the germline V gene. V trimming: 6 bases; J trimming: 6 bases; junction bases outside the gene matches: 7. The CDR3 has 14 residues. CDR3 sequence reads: CATSSRQGPNEQFF. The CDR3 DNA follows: TGTGCCACCAGTTCTAGACAGGGACCCAATGAGCAGTTCTTC.

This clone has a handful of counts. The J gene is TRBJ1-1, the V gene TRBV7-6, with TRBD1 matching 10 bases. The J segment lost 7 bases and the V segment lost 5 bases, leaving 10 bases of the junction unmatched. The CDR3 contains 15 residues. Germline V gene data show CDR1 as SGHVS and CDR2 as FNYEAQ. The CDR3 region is CASSRMTGGIDEAFF. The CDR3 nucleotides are TGTGCCAGCAGCCGAATGACAGGGGGCATAGATGAAGCTTTCTTT.

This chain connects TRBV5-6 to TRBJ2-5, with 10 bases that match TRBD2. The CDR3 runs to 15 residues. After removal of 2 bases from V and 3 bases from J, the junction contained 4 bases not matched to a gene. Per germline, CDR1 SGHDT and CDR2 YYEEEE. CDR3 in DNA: TGTGCCAGCAGCTTCCCTAGCGGGGGTAAAGAGACCCAGTACTTC. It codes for CASSFPSGGKETQYF.

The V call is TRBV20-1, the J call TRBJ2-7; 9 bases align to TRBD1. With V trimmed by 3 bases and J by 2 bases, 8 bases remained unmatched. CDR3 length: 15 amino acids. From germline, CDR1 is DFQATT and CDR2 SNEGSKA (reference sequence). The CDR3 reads CSASVTGTGTYEQYF. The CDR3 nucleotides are TGCAGTGCTAGTGTGACAGGGACAGGGACCTACGAGCAGTACTTC.

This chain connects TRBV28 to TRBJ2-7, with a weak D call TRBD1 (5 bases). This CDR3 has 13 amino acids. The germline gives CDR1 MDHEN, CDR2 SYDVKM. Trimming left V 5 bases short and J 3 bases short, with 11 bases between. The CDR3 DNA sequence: TGTGCCAGCAGTCTGGACACAAACTACGAGCAGTACTTC. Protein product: CASSLDTNYEQYF.

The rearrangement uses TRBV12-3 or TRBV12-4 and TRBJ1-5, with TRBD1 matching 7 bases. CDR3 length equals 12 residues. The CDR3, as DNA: TGTGCTTCGACAGGGACCAATCAGCCCCAGCATTTT. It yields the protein CASTGTNQPQHF.

Here the CDR3 DNA reads TGCGCCAGCAGCCAAGTAACGGGAGCCAACAATCAGCCCCAGCATTTT. This gives the protein CASSQVTGANNQPQHF. V is TRBV4-1 and J is TRBJ1-5; D ambiguous. The CDR3 extends over 16 amino acids. The V gene's germline CDR1 is MGHRA and CDR2 YSYEKL. The germline V and J ends were trimmed by 1 base and 3 bases, with 13 bases remaining between them.

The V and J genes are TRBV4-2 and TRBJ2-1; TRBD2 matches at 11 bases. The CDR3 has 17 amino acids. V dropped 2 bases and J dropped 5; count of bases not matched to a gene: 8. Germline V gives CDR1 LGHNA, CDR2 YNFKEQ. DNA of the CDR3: TGTGCCAGCAGCCAAAGGGGAGGGACTAGCGGTGACAATGAGCAGTTCTTC. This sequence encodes CASSQRGGTSGDNEQFF.

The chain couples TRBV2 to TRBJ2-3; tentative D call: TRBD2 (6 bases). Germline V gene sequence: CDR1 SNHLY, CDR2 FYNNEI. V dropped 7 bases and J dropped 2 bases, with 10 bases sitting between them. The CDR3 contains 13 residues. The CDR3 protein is CASNPGVTDTQYF. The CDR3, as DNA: TGTGCCAGCAATCCGGGGGTCACAGATACGCAGTATTTT.

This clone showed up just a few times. The CDR3 bases are TGTGCCAGCAGCGAGACGGGGGGGGGCAGGGCAGATACGCAGTATTTT. This sequence encodes CASSETGGGRADTQYF. The chain is built from TRBV9 and TRBJ2-3, with 8 nucleotides matching TRBD2. J was trimmed by 4 bases and V by 3 bases; bases with no gene match: 10. The CDR3 totals 16 residues. The germline V gene encodes CDR1 SGDLS and CDR2 YYNGEE. Complete variable domain (other parts from reference TRBV9 and TRBJ2-3): DSGVTQTPKHLITATGQRVTLRCSPRSGDLSVYWYQQSLDQGLQFLIQYYNGEERAKGNILERFSAQQFPDLHSELNLSSLELGDSALYFCASSETGGGRADTQYFGPGTRLTVL.

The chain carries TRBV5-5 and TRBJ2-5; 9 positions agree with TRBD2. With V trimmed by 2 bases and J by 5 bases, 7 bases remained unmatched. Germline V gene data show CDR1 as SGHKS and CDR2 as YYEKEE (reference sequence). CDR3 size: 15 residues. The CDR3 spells CASSFEAGGGETQYF. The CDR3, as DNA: TGTGCCAGCAGCTTCGAAGCGGGGGGAGGGGAGACCCAGTACTTC.

The CDR3 here is CASSRGTGGHEQYF. The CDR3 coding sequence is TGTGCCAGCAGCCGCGGGACAGGGGGGCACGAGCAGTACTTC. The J gene is TRBJ2-7, the V gene TRBV14, with 11 positions matching TRBD1. The germline V gene encodes CDR1 SGHDN and CDR2 FVKESK. The CDR3 loop spans 14 amino acids. J lost 5 bases, V lost 4 bases, and 4 bases had no gene match.

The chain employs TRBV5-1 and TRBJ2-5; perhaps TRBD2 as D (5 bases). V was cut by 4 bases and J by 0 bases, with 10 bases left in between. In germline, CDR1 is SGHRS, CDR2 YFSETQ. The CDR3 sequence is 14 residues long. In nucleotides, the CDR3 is TGCGCCAGCAGCGTGGACTCATACCAAGAGACCCAGTACTTC. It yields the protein CASSVDSYQETQYF. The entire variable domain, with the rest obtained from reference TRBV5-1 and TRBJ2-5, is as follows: KAGVTQTPRYLIKTRGQQVTLSCSPISGHRSVSWYQQTPGQGLQFLFEYFSETQRNKGNFPGRFSGRQFSNSRSEMNVSTLELGDSALYLCASSVDSYQETQYFGPGTRLLVL.